This entry lists 20 T cell receptor beta chains sequenced from one sample in a study of PD-1 blockade in mismatch repair-deficient tumors. The table came from immunoSEQ multiplex PCR; TCRdb's copy has only in-frame clones and leaves some out. The table records some 19,000 clones, about four fifths of them present only once. The sequencing used PBMCs, collected 52 weeks after starting pembrolizumab. All receptors come from an adult with mismatch repair-deficient cancer.

Only one count was recorded for this clone. V usage is TRBV10-2 and J usage is TRBJ2-2, with 13 positions matching TRBD2. The CDR3 is made up of 15 amino acids. With 6 bases clipped from V and 8 bases from J, the junction kept 6 bases outside the gene matches. Germline CDR1 and CDR2: WSHSY and SAAADI. CDR3 in amino acids: CASSSGTSGMGELFF. As DNA, the CDR3 is TGCGCCAGCAGCTCCGGGACTAGCGGGATGGGGGAGCTGTTTTTT.

Notes on this clone: Germline and junction disagree at one end, which may indicate a read error. The chain joins TRBV20-1 to TRBJ1-2, with D unresolved. The CDR3 is 11 residues long. Looked up from germline, CDR1 is DFQATT and CDR2 is SNEGSKA (reference sequence). CDR3 residues: CSARDYPQNPF. CDR3 nucleotide sequence: TGCAGTGCTAGAGACTACCCACAGAACCCCTTC.

The rearrangement joins TRBV19 to TRBJ1-2; possible D gene TRBD1, 6 bases. Germline assignment: CDR1 LNHDA and CDR2 SQIVND (reference sequence). The CDR3 is made up of 15 amino acids. The V end lost 10 bases, the J end lost 0 bases, and 18 bases lay between the germline ends. Written as DNA, the CDR3 is TGTGCCATCAGGCCAGGGGCCTCAGCTAACTATGGCTACACCTTC. Its translation: CAIRPGASANYGYTF.

The chain has TRBV7-9 and TRBJ1-2, with TRBD1 matching 8 bases. Germline V lookup: CDR1 SEHNR, CDR2 FQNEAQ (reference sequence). V gave up 6 bases and J gave up 8 bases; unmatched junction bases: 8. The CDR3 totals 13 residues. The CDR3 DNA follows: TGTGCCAGCAGTTATTCAGGGGGCGCAGGCTACACCTTC. As protein: CASSYSGGAGYTF.

V usage is TRBV27 and J usage is TRBJ2-5, with 7 nucleotides matching TRBD2. This CDR3 is 14 amino acids long. Unmatched junction bases numbered 6, after V lost 4 bases and J lost 4 bases. CDR1 is MNHEY, CDR2 SMNVEV, per germline (reference sequence). CDR3 coding DNA: TGTGCCAGCAGTTGGGCGGGAGTAGTAGAGACCCAGTACTTC. Encoded protein: CASSWAGVVETQYF.

The chain joins TRBV7-3 to TRBJ2-5; 10 bases match TRBD2. The CDR3 runs to 15 residues. V lost 2 bases and J lost 5; bases outside the gene matches: 5. From germline, CDR1 is SGHTA and CDR2 FQGTGA. The CDR3 reads CASSLGTSADETQYF. The CDR3 DNA reads TGTGCCAGCAGCTTAGGGACTAGCGCGGACGAGACCCAGTACTTC.

J is TRBJ2-7 and V is TRBV7-9, with TRBD2 matching 7 bases. Per the germline V gene, CDR1 is SEHNR and CDR2 is FQNEAQ (reference sequence). The CDR3 sequence is 14 residues long. Trimming took 6 bases from V and 3 from J; bases not matched to a gene: 8. This CDR3 is CASSPSGYNYEQYF. CDR3 coding DNA: TGTGCCAGCAGTCCTAGCGGATATAACTACGAGCAGTACTTC.

The rearrangement links TRBV28 to TRBJ2-2; D might be TRBD1 (6 bases). V was clipped by 0 bases and J by 0 bases, with 11 bases between them. Germline assignment: CDR1 MDHEN and CDR2 SYDVKM. This CDR3 contains 17 residues. The CDR3 sequence is CASSLWSTGTNTGELFF. CDR3 nucleotides: TGTGCCAGCAGTTTATGGAGCACAGGGACGAACACCGGGGAGCTGTTTTTT.

The chain couples TRBV19 to TRBJ2-3, with TRBD2 identical over 7 bases. The CDR3 covers 14 residues. Unmatched junction bases numbered 7, after V lost 10 bases and J lost 0 bases. Germline CDR1 is LNHDA and CDR2 is SQIVND (reference sequence). The CDR3 DNA sequence: TGTGCCACCCGAGATAGCGGGAGCACAGATACGCAGTATTTT. Translated: CATRDSGSTDTQYF.

The CDR3 sequence: CASSEGSGGGETQYF. The DNA of the CDR3 is TGTGCCAGCAGCGAAGGGTCGGGGGGTGGAGAGACCCAGTACTTC. The rearrangement joins TRBV7-8 to TRBJ2-5, with TRBD2 matching 7 bases. CDR1 and CDR2 (germline): SGHVS, FQNEAQ. Germline trimming cut 5 bases from V and 4 bases from J; bases unmatched to any gene: 10. The CDR3 is 15 amino acids.

The CDR3 loop reads CASSGMGAMYEQFF. CDR3 sequence (DNA): TGTGCCAGCAGTGGAATGGGGGCCATGTATGAGCAGTTCTTC. The chain uses TRBV9 and TRBJ2-1; D perhaps matches TRBD1 (6 bases). The CDR3 extends over 14 amino acids. In germline, CDR1 is SGDLS, CDR2 YYNGEE. The V gene lost 5 bases and the J gene lost 8 bases, with 17 bases spanning the gap.

J is TRBJ2-3 and V is TRBV27; TRBD1 agrees at 7 bases. Per the germline V gene, CDR1 is MNHEY and CDR2 is SMNVEV (reference sequence). V shed 0 bases and J 1 base; nucleotides not matched to a gene: 1. The CDR3 is 15 amino acids. CDR3 sequence reads: CASSLSQGGTDTQYF. The DNA of the CDR3 is TGTGCCAGCAGTTTATCCCAGGGGGGCACAGATACGCAGTATTTT.

V is TRBV5-1 and J is TRBJ2-2, with D possibly being TRBD1 (5 bases). V was clipped by 7 bases and J by 1 base, with 8 bases between them. CDR1 is SGHRS and CDR2 is YFSETQ in the germline V gene. The CDR3 spans 13 residues. CDR3 coding DNA: TGCGCCAGCTACACAGGGAACACCGGGGAGCTGTTTTTT. Residues: CASYTGNTGELFF.

The chain uses TRBV27 and TRBJ2-7; 10 bases match TRBD2. This CDR3 has 13 amino acids. J lost 3 bases, V lost 5 bases, and 1 base had no gene match. Germline V gene lookup returns CDR1 MNHEY and CDR2 SMNVEV (reference sequence). CDR3 loop: CASSLAGVYEQYF. The CDR3 nucleotides read TGTGCCAGCAGTCTAGCGGGAGTCTACGAGCAGTACTTC.

This sequence joins TRBV6-5 and TRBJ1-5; weak D call: TRBD1 (5 bases). The germline V gene encodes CDR1 MNHEY and CDR2 SVGAGI. Trimming stripped 6 bases from V and 3 bases from J, with 9 bases between. This CDR3 has 13 amino acids. The CDR3 bases are TGTGCCAGCAGCGGAGGGGTCAATCAGCCCCAGCATTTT. Encoded protein: CASSGGVNQPQHF.

V and J are TRBV4-2 and TRBJ2-1; 13 bases match TRBD2. The V segment lost 1 base and the J segment 5 bases; nucleotides outside the gene matches: 2. The CDR3 contains 16 residues. Per germline, CDR1 LGHNA and CDR2 YNFKEQ. The CDR3 sequence is CASSQALAGGHNEQFF. CDR3 bases: TGTGCCAGCAGCCAAGCACTAGCGGGAGGGCACAATGAGCAGTTCTTC.

The chain recombines TRBV28 with TRBJ2-3, with TRBD1 as a possible D gene (5 bases). This CDR3 contains 14 residues. Germline values: CDR1 MDHEN, CDR2 SYDVKM. Trimming pared 1 base from V and 5 bases from J, leaving 10 bases between. The CDR3 DNA reads TGTGCCAGCAGTTTATCCCCAGGGATAGATACGCAGTATTTT. This sequence encodes CASSLSPGIDTQYF.

CDR3 residues: CASTAGTEAFF. CDR3 in DNA: TGTGCCAGCACCGCAGGTACGGAAGCTTTCTTT. The V gene is TRBV27, the J gene TRBJ1-1; D gene uncertain. CDR1 is MNHEY and CDR2 is SMNVEV in the germline V gene (reference sequence). The CDR3 loop spans 11 amino acids. The V end was cut by 7 bases, the J end by 8 bases, with 11 bases between.

This clone showed up just once. The V and J genes are TRBV7-2 and TRBJ2-1; the match to TRBD2 covers 14 bases. Per the germline V gene, CDR1 is SGHTA and CDR2 is FQGNSA. This CDR3 contains 17 residues. With V trimmed by 5 bases and J by 14 bases, 17 bases remained unmatched. The CDR3 DNA follows: TGTGCCAGCAGCCTCTCGGGGGGACTAGCGGGAGATAAGGGGAAGTTCTTC. Translation gives CASSLSGGLAGDKGKFF.

The rearrangement joins TRBV7-2 to TRBJ2-3, with 9 bases that match TRBD1. Germline values: CDR1 SGHTA, CDR2 FQGNSA. CDR3 length equals 19 residues. With 0 bases clipped from V and 5 bases from J, the junction kept 15 bases outside the gene matches. The DNA for the CDR3 is TGTGCCAGCAGCTTAGCGTACTCCTCATTACAGGGGGCGAGAGATACGCAGTATTTT. Protein product: CASSLAYSSLQGARDTQYF.